This T cell receptor beta chain was observed in a study of T-cell memory formation after mild COVID-19. Germline V CDR1 and CDR2: SEHNR, FQNEAQ (reference sequence). The CDR3 has 13 residues. V was clipped by 1 base and J by 10 bases, with 11 bases between them. TCRdb re-derived calls from the 5' RACE reads in MiXCR, one entry per CDR3 protein. Among more than 450,000 distinct CDR3 sequences listed, over 15% were seen once. The rearrangement joins TRBV7-9 to TRBJ2-1; TRBD1 might be the D (5 bases). The sequenced sample was PBMCs or a T cell subset sorted from them (not recorded which). The source of this sequence is an adult woman who had mild COVID-19 (a few samples of this study predate the infection). Cell type and time point are not known. CDR3 amino acids: CASSLVSRAEQFF. CDR3 sequence (DNA): TGTGCCAGCAGCTTAGTGAGCAGGGCCGAGCAGTTCTTC.